This T cell receptor delta chain was recorded in a study of gamma-delta chains in newborns, infants, children. The CDR3 covers 19 residues. V was shortened by 1 base and J by 0 bases, with 15 bases between the two germline ends. Germline assignment: CDR1 GEAIGNYY and CDR2 EKD. This clone was detected only a few times. TCRdb re-called the reads through CATT. The sample records approximately 11,000 delta-chain clones, 3.5% being singletons. Sequencing was performed on blood. This receptor was taken from a child who was a newborn, infant or young child, either healthy, febrile or measles-vaccinated (not recorded which). The chain has TRDV2 and TRDJ3; a possible D gene is TRDD3 (6 bases). In DNA form, the CDR3 reads TGTGCCTGTGACACGTTGGGGGTGATAAGCTCCTGGGACACCCGACAGATGTTTTTC. It codes for CACDTLGVISSWDTRQMFF.